This T cell receptor beta chain was sequenced for a study of technical replicates of blood from a handful of donors. Produced via immunoSEQ multiplex PCR; TCRdb's table is partial and in-frame only. The sample holds approximately 70,000 clones, approximately 92% seen once. V lost 3 bases, J lost 6 bases, and 7 bases lay in between. The CDR3 is made up of 12 amino acids. Germline lookup yields CDR1 KGHSH and CDR2 LQKENI. Material: T cells isolated from PBMCs. The source is a human donor in good health. V gene TRBV18 combines with J gene TRBJ2-3; possible D gene TRBD2, 5 bases. CDR3 region: CASSPGADTQYF. The CDR3 DNA reads as TGTGCCAGCTCACCGGGAGCGGATACGCAGTATTTT.